This T cell receptor beta chain was sequenced in a study of T cells in Graves' hyperthyroidism and ophthalmopathy. CDR3 size: 16 residues. V was pared by 5 bases and J by 0 bases, with 3 bases of the junction left unmatched. Germline V lookup: CDR1 MNHEY, CDR2 SVGEGT. Stable hyperthyroidism: no ophthalmopathy progression over 18 months of follow-up. RNA transcripts yielded amplified TCR beta CDR3 regions. The HTBI primer set drove a first-round RT-PCR of the TCR CDR3. A single record per CDR3 protein comes from TCRdb applying MiXCR to the multiplex PCR reads. The table lists about 500,000 distinct CDR3 sequences, 13% to 15% of them singletons, with around a sixth in the top ten.

The chain links TRBV6-2 or TRBV6-3 to TRBJ2-3; 12 bases agree with TRBD1. The sequence derives from a young woman with Graves' hyperthyroidism. The sample comprised blood. The CDR3 region has the DNA TGTGCCAGCAGTGGGACAGGGGGCTTTAGCACAGATACGCAGTATTTT. This gives the protein CASSGTGGFSTDTQYF.